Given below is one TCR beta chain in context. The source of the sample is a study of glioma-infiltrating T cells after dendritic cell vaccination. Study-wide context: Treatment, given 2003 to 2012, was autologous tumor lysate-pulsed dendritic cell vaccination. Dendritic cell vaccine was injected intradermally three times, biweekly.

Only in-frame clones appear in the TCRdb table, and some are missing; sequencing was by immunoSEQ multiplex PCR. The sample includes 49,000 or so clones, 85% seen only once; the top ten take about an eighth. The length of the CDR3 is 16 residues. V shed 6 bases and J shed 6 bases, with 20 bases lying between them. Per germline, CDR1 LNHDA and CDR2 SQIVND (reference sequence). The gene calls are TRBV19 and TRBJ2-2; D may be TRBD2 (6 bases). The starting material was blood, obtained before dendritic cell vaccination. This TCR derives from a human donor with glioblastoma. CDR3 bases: TGTGCCAGTAGATCGGGGGTTGGGCCTGGGGCCGGGGAGCTGTTTTTT. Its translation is CASRSGVGPGAGELFF.